This TCR beta chain was recorded in a study of response to subunit inactivated influenza vaccine (dated by TCRdb to 2016 to 2019). For the wider study: Deep quantitative profiling of the T cell receptor repertoire was used in the study to follow responses to a trivalent subunit inactivated influenza vaccine.

Notes on this clonotype: Its antigen has not been determined. The sample holds no much larger clone one base away, and base qualities are not on file.

The library was prepared using RT-PCR. TCRdb records Illumina HiSeq 2500 as the sequencer. TCRdb reanalyzed the raw reads on its own, using fastp at Q25 for trimming and MiXCR for clone calling, and kept in-frame beta chains. Each entry merges the rows of one CDR3 protein and shows their most common DNA and genes. This sample holds 500,000 to 550,000 distinct CDR3 sequences; around 7.9% were observed only once. Around 12% of the sample goes to the ten largest clones. What the research found in general, with its limitations: It was suggested by the authors that each seasonal influenza vaccination may recruit only a limited number of new T cells.

CDR1 and CDR2 (LGHDT, YNNKEL) derive from the germline V gene (reference sequence). There are 15 amino acids in the CDR3, from cysteine to phenylalanine inclusive. Only CDR3 DNA remains: 45 bases, in frame from the first base. At the junction V is shortened by 7 bases and J by 0 bases, with 15 bases in between. The source material was PBMCs from blood, sampled less than 30 months after vaccination. The V gene is TRBV3-1 and the J gene is TRBJ2-5; possibly the D gene is TRBD1, per 7 matching bases. This receptor was taken from a man in his fifties or sixties who received an inactivated influenza vaccine. Donor details come from another sample of the same person, matched by shared clones. The DNA sequence is TGTGCCAGCACCCAGAGGAGGGGGCACCAAGAGACCCAGTACTTC. This codes for CASTQRRGHQETQYF.